This T cell receptor (beta chain) was obtained from a study of T cell changes during pregnancy in multiple sclerosis. Assay used: immunoSEQ multiplex PCR; TCRdb lists only in-frame clones, some missing. Of approximately 70,000 clones listed, about 90% were seen once; the top ten hold roughly 1.5%. The germline CDR1 and CDR2 sequences are ENHRY and SYGVKD. This CDR3 is 14 amino acids long. V shed 0 bases and J shed 7 bases, with 12 bases lying between them. This chain joins TRBV10-3 and TRBJ1-2; perhaps TRBD1 as D (6 bases). This receptor was identified in a female donor with multiple sclerosis, enrolled in a pregnancy study. The sample consisted of peripheral blood, taken after pregnancy. The CDR3 DNA follows: TGTGCCATCAGTGAGTCGCCAGGGGTTGCTGGCTACACCTTC. Amino acids: CAISESPGVAGYTF.